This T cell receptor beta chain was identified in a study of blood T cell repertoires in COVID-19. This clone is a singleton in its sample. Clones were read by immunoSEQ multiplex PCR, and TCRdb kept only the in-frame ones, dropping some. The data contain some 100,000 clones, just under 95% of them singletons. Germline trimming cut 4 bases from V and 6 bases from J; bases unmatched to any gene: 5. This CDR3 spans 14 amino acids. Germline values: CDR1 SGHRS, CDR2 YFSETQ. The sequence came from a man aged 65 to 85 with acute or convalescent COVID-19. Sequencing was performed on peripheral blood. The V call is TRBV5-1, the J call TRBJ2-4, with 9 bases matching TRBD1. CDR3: CASSLRQGGNIQYF. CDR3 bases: TGCGCCAGCAGCCTCCGACAGGGGGGAAACATTCAGTACTTC.